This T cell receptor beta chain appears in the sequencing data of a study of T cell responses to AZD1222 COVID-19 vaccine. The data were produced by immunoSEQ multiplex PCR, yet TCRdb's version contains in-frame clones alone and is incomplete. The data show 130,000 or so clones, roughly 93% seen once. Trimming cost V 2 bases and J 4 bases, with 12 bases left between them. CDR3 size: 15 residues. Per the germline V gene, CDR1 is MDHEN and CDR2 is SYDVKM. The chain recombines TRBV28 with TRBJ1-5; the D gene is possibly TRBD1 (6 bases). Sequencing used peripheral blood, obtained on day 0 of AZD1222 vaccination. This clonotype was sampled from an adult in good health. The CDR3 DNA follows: TGTGCCAGCAGTTTAAGCGGGACAACGAATCAGCCCCAGCATTTT. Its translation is CASSLSGTTNQPQHF. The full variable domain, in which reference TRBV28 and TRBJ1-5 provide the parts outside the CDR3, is DVKVTQSSRYLVKRTGEKVFLECVQDMDHENMFWYRQDPGLGLRLIYFSYDVKMKEKGDIPEGYSVSREKKERFSLILESASTNQTSMYLCASSLSGTTNQPQHFGDGTRLSIL.